This T cell receptor beta chain was retrieved from a study of T cells after yellow fever vaccination (dated by TCRdb to between 2019 and 2020). Context from the whole study: The SMART-Seq v4 Ultra Low Input RNA kit was used to prepare libraries from fractions with low cell numbers. Blood samples were taken at several timepoints before and after primary and secondary immunization, and bulk PBMC replicates and cell subsets were isolated. The cohort comprised two healthy male donors, one aged 18 to 30 and one aged 30 to 40 years. Bulk TCR alpha and beta repertoires were sequenced longitudinally to track T-cell clones before and after primary and booster YFV17D yellow fever vaccination. The research as a whole found: Most clones expanded after primary vaccination (about 95% of CD4 and about 85% of CD8) were re-detected after the booster, suggesting that broad memory maintenance occurred. Because abundant contaminating clonotypes from the bulk population could be contained in FACS-sorted repertoires, computational filtering was required. Compared with the primary T-cell response, the secondary T-cell response was faster but weaker, reaching its peak on day 5 rather than on day 15. Because the study included only a couple of donors, the extent to which the findings can be generalized is limited. A small fraction of clonotypes appeared in both the CD4 and CD8 compartments, likely as a result of convergent recombination.

TCRdb names Illumina NovaSeq 6000 as the instrument used. TCR cDNA was synthesized by 5'RACE template switching, through which a universal primer site and unique molecular identifiers were introduced. Priming for cDNA synthesis came from both the TCR alpha and TCR beta constant segments. Libraries were amplified in two PCR steps, with sample barcodes and sequencing adapters added in the second step. Sequencing of libraries was performed on Illumina HiSeq 2500 (2x100 bp) or NovaSeq (2x150 bp). In the source study's methods: Reads were demultiplexed and collapsed into UMI consensus sequences with MIGEC, and V(D)J alignment was performed with MiXCR. Using edgeR on replicate PBMC samples, clonotypes were called vaccine-responding if FDR was below 0.01 and the log2 fold change was above 5 up to day 15. Each bulk clonotype was labeled CD4 or CD8 based on which sequenced repertoire, CD4 or CD8, contained the clonotype at higher abundance. TCRdb trimmed public reads at Q25 via fastp, called clones via MiXCR and kept in-frame beta chains. Every distinct CDR3 protein forms one entry, paired with its most common genes and DNA. The V and J calls reflect TCRdb's pipeline rather than the authors' work. The sample has 280,000 or so distinct CDR3 sequences on record, less than 9.5% of them singletons. The ten top clones hold about 3.7% of the sample.

Sample treatment or condition, as interpreted from the label and publication: live attenuated yellow fever vaccine strain. PBMCs were isolated from peripheral blood using a standard Ficoll-Paque protocol. CD4 and CD8 T-cell fractions were isolated with Dynabeads CD4 and CD8 positive selection kits. TriZol was used to extract RNA from bulk PBMCs, CD4 and CD8 fractions, and dextramer-positive and dextramer-negative fractions. In the germline V gene, CDR1 corresponds to SGDLS and CDR2 to YYNGEE. Germline trimming amounts to 3 bases on V and 6 bases on J, with 8 as the count of junction bases outside the gene matches. Including the terminal cysteine and phenylalanine, the CDR3 comprises 15 residues. The kept DNA is CDR3 alone, 45 bases in frame from the first base. This clonotype was picked up a small number of times. Its antigen is not yet known. Per-base quality was not reported, and no clone a single base away is much larger than it.

Sequences were derived from CD4+ T cells sorted from PBMCs, sampled 5 days after the yellow fever booster vaccination. The sequence came from a young man who received the YFV17D yellow fever vaccine. This chain joins TRBV9 to TRBJ2-2, with TRBD2 identical over 7 junction bases. The CDR3 in this case is CASSGGGTKPGELFF. DNA sequence: TGTGCCAGCAGCGGGGGGGGTACGAAGCCCGGGGAGCTGTTTTTT.